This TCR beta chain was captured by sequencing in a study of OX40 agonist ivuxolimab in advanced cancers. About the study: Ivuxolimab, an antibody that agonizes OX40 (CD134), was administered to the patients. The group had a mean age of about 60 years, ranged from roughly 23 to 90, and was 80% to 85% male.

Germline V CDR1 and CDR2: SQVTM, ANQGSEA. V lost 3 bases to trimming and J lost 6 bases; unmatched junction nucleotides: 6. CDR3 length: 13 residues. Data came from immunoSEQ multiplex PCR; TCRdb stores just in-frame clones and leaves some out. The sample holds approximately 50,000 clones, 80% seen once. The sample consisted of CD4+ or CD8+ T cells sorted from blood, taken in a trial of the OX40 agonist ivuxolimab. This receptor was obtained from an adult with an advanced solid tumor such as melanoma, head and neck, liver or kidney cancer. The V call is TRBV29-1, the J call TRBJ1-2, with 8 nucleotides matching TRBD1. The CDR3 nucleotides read TGCAGCGTTGATGATAGGACAGGGAATGGCTACACCTTC. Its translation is CSVDDRTGNGYTF.